The 7 T cell receptor beta chains given below trace back to one sample, sequenced in a study of blood T cell repertoires in COVID-19. Data came from immunoSEQ multiplex PCR; TCRdb stores just in-frame clones and leaves some out. The sample holds about 49,000 clones; approximately 93% are singletons and the top ten take about 1%. The sequenced sample was peripheral blood. Receptor source: a man aged 55 to 70 with COVID-19, enrolled during active disease.

This sequence joins TRBV28 and TRBJ1-1, with a weak D call TRBD1 (5 bases). Germline values: CDR1 MDHEN, CDR2 SYDVKM. The CDR3 consists of 14 residues. The V gene lost 8 bases and the J gene lost 3 bases, with 16 bases spanning the gap. CDR3 residues: CASSDYRRDTEAFF. The CDR3, as DNA: TGTGCCAGCTCAGATTACAGGAGAGACACTGAAGCTTTCTTT.

J is TRBJ1-4 and V is TRBV6-5; tentatively, D is TRBD1 (5 bases). The CDR3 runs 13 residues. Trimming shortened V by 8 bases and J by 7 bases, and 14 bases separated the two germline ends. Germline V lookup: CDR1 MNHEY, CDR2 SVGAGI. In nucleotides, the CDR3 is TGTGCCAGCGGGGGGGGAGCAGGTGAAAAACTGTTTTTT. This codes for CASGGGAGEKLFF.

The V call is TRBV10-3, the J call TRBJ1-1; 9 bases align to TRBD1. The CDR3 is 15 amino acids. Trimming cost V 0 bases and J 5 bases; bases outside gene matches: 4. Germline V lookup: CDR1 ENHRY, CDR2 SYGVKD. This chain's CDR3 is CAISESLGQGTEAFF. The CDR3 nucleotides are TGTGCCATCAGTGAGTCGCTGGGACAGGGAACTGAAGCTTTCTTT.

The chain recombines TRBV5-6 with TRBJ1-6; 10 bases are shared with TRBD1. The length of the CDR3 is 14 residues. CDR1 is SGHDT, CDR2 YYEEEE, per germline. V gave up 6 bases and J gave up 10 bases; unmatched junction bases: 7. CDR3 residues: CASTWGTGDSPLHF. The CDR3 DNA sequence: TGTGCCAGCACCTGGGGGACAGGGGACTCACCCCTCCACTTT.

This clone was seen only once. The chain carries TRBV12-5 and TRBJ1-1, with TRBD1 as a possible D gene (5 bases). Looked up from germline, CDR1 is LGHNT and CDR2 is FRNRAP. CDR3 length: 13 residues. Deletions cut 7 bases from V and 4 bases from J, with 13 bases between. In DNA form, the CDR3 reads TGTGCTAGTGCCCCTCAGGGCGGCACTGAAGCTTTCTTT. Amino acid sequence: CASAPQGGTEAFF. Together with reference TRBV12-5 and TRBJ1-1, the CDR3 gives the full variable domain: DARVTQTPRHKVTEMGQEVTMRCQPILGHNTVFWYRQTMMQGLELLAYFRNRAPLDDSGMPKDRFSAEMPDATLATLKIQPSEPRDSAVYFCASAPQGGTEAFFGQGTRLTVV.

This clone was seen a few times. The chain is built from TRBV9 and TRBJ2-7; 7 bases map to TRBD2. V lost 3 bases, J lost 6 bases, and 3 bases stayed unmatched. Germline values: CDR1 SGDLS, CDR2 YYNGEE. The CDR3 sequence is 12 residues long. The CDR3: CASSAGLGEQYF. The CDR3 DNA reads TGTGCCAGCAGCGCCGGACTAGGCGAGCAGTACTTC.

V gene TRBV9 combines with J gene TRBJ2-1, with TRBD2 matching 9 bases. Germline V CDR1 and CDR2: SGDLS, YYNGEE. Germline trimming cut 0 bases from V and 5 bases from J; bases unmatched to any gene: 9. The CDR3 contains 17 residues. CDR3 loop: CASSVELAGKANNEQFF. The CDR3 DNA follows: TGTGCCAGCAGCGTAGAACTAGCGGGTAAGGCGAACAATGAGCAGTTCTTC.